Listed here is a single TCR beta chain. Its antigen is undetermined. This specimen belongs to a study of T cell clones after liver transplantation. The CDR3 spans 18 residues. J gave up 0 bases and V 2 bases, and 5 bases lay outside the gene matches. Germline CDR1 is MDHEN and CDR2 is SYDVKM. Findings and caveats of the study: These preliminary findings come from unstandardized post-transplant sampling times.

TCRdb's table, derived via immunoSEQ multiplex PCR, lists solely in-frame clones and lacks some. The sample comprises roughly 100,000 clones, about 86% of which are singletons, and approximately 3% rests with the top ten. The TCR sequence derives from a human patient who received a liver transplant. Among the T cells, some may be from the graft donor. The chain links TRBV28 to TRBJ2-3; TRBD2 aligns across 13 bases. The sequencing used CD4+ T cells from blood, collected approximately 4 years after liver transplant. CDR3 bases: TGTGCCAGCAGTTTAAGGACTAGCGGGGGTTCTAGCACAGATACGCAGTATTTT. Protein sequence: CASSLRTSGGSSTDTQYF. Filled out from reference TRBV28 and TRBJ2-3, the complete variable domain reads DVKVTQSSRYLVKRTGEKVFLECVQDMDHENMFWYRQDPGLGLRLIYFSYDVKMKEKGDIPEGYSVSREKKERFSLILESASTNQTSMYLCASSLRTSGGSSTDTQYFGPGTRLTVL.